The 14 T cell receptor beta chains below all came from one sample that was sequenced in a study of blood T cell repertoires in COVID-19. Profiled with immunoSEQ multiplex PCR; TCRdb holds only in-frame clones, not every one. The repertoire holds hundreds of thousands of clones, with approximately 84% as singletons. Sequences were obtained from peripheral blood. The receptors stem from a woman aged 25-40 years who had recovered from COVID-19.

As to this clone: Other nucleotide sequences from this sample produce the same CDR3. This chain connects TRBV27 to TRBJ2-2; the match to TRBD2 covers 9 bases. V shed 6 bases, J shed 1 base, and the junction held 0 bases outside the gene matches. CDR1 is MNHEY, CDR2 SMNVEV, per germline (reference sequence). The CDR3 length is 14 residues. CDR3 nucleotides: TGTGCCAGCAGACTAGCGGGGAACACCGGGGAGCTGTTTTTT. Translating gives CASRLAGNTGELFF.

The chain uses TRBV5-1 and TRBJ1-1; D remains ambiguous. Trimming removed 0 bases at V and 4 bases at J, with 13 bases between. The CDR3 is 15 amino acids. Germline V CDR1 and CDR2: SGHRS, YFSETQ. The CDR3 DNA is TGCGCCAGCAGCTTGGCCCGTCGGGGTGGCACTGAAGCTTTCTTT. Translation gives CASSLARRGGTEAFF.

The rearrangement links TRBV11-2 to TRBJ1-1, with 8 bases that match TRBD1. Germline lookup yields CDR1 SGHAT and CDR2 FQNNGV. The CDR3 runs to 16 residues. Trimming took 3 bases from V and 10 from J; bases not matched to a gene: 16. The CDR3 bases are TGTGCCAGCAGCTTCCAGACAGGGGTAGATTTGGCAGGAGCTTTCTTT. It is translated as CASSFQTGVDLAGAFF.

The CDR3 reads CASSEGLAGVGQYF. CDR3 in DNA: TGTGCCAGCAGTGAGGGGCTAGCGGGAGTAGGGCAGTACTTC. This rearrangement joins TRBV7-6 to TRBJ2-7, with TRBD2 matching 10 bases. Germline assignment: CDR1 SGHVS and CDR2 FNYEAQ. With V trimmed by 6 bases and J by 9 bases, 11 bases remained unmatched. The CDR3 has 14 amino acids.

The rearrangement links TRBV7-2 to TRBJ1-2; D is ambiguous. CDR1 is SGHTA, CDR2 FQGNSA, per germline. V was clipped by 1 base and J by 4 bases, with 7 bases between them. The CDR3 loop spans 13 amino acids. In nucleotides, the CDR3 is TGTGCCAGCAGCTTAGTTGTCCTCTATGGCTACACCTTC. As protein: CASSLVVLYGYTF.

This rearrangement joins TRBV4-3 to TRBJ2-1; the match to TRBD2 covers 10 bases. The germline V gene has CDR1 LGHNA and CDR2 YSLEER. V gave up 5 bases and J gave up 7 bases; unmatched junction bases: 8. The CDR3 consists of 15 residues. CDR3 loop: CASSLGLAKWNEQFF. CDR3 nucleotide sequence: TGCGCCAGCAGCTTGGGACTAGCGAAATGGAATGAGCAGTTCTTC.

This clone was recorded once. CDR3 nucleotides: TGTGCCAGCAGAGAGGGACAGGGGGCCATCTATGAGCAGTTCTTC. Encoded protein: CASREGQGAIYEQFF. V is TRBV6-5 and J is TRBJ2-1, with 12 bases matching TRBD1. V trimming: 6 bases; J trimming: 8 bases; junction bases outside the gene matches: 8. The CDR3 has 15 amino acids. CDR1 MNHEY and CDR2 SVGAGI come from the germline V gene.

The chain uses TRBV21-1 and TRBJ2-1; no DNA check was done on the table's D call, TRBD2. TRBV21-1 is a known pseudogene. The CDR3 spans 17 residues. CDR3 residues: CASSKACGGRRHNEQFF. CDR3 nucleotide sequence: TGTGCCAGCAGCAAAGCTTGCGGCGGGAGAAGGCACAATGAGCAGTTCTTC.

The rearrangement uses TRBV27 and TRBJ1-3, with a possible D match to TRBD1 (5 bases). Deletions cut 5 bases from V and 0 bases from J, with 11 bases between. This CDR3 region has 15 residues. Germline values: CDR1 MNHEY, CDR2 SMNVEV (reference sequence). CDR3 nucleotide sequence: TGTGCCAGCAGTGACAGTGGCACCTCTGGAAACACCATATATTTT. Protein product: CASSDSGTSGNTIYF.

The chain recombines TRBV5-1 with TRBJ1-2; TRBD1 is a possible D gene (6 bases). In germline, CDR1 is SGHRS, CDR2 YFSETQ. The germline V and J ends were trimmed by 1 base and 8 bases, with 21 bases remaining between them. The CDR3 loop spans 16 amino acids. CDR3 DNA: TGCGCCAGCAGCTTGTCCCGGGGGGGCACCTTGGAAGGCTACACCTTC. It yields the protein CASSLSRGGTLEGYTF.

The V and J genes are TRBV15 and TRBJ2-7; D might be TRBD2 (6 bases). The CDR3 sequence is 11 residues long. With 5 bases removed from V and 11 bases from J, the gap between germline ends came to 13 bases. Germline V gene lookup returns CDR1 LNHNV and CDR2 YYDKDF (reference sequence). The CDR3 DNA reads TGTGCCACCAGCGGGACTCCGGGGAAGTACTTC. Translating gives CATSGTPGKYF.

Of note for this clone: The junction does not match germline at one end; this may be a read error. The chain links TRBV19 to TRBJ1-3; tentatively, D is TRBD1 (6 bases). Germline V gives CDR1 LNHDA, CDR2 SQIVND (reference sequence). The CDR3 has 16 amino acids. The CDR3 nucleotides read TGTGCCAGTAGCATAGGGACACCGAGCTCTGGAAACACCATATATTTT. Translated: CASSIGTPSSGNTIYF.

The chain couples TRBV18 to TRBJ1-4; no firm D call. The CDR3 runs 15 residues. The germline V gene has CDR1 KGHSH and CDR2 LQKENI. Trimming stripped 3 bases from V and 4 bases from J, with 12 bases between. In nucleotides, the CDR3 is TGTGCCAGCTCACCGAGTCCGGCGGGTAATGAAAAACTGTTTTTT. Its protein is CASSPSPAGNEKLFF.

The chain recombines TRBV2 with TRBJ2-4; the D is unclear. CDR1 is SNHLY and CDR2 is FYNNEI in the germline V gene. The CDR3 contains 13 residues. The V end was cut by 6 bases, the J end by 7 bases, with 13 bases between. CDR3 sequence reads: CASRAQVDNIQYF. In DNA, the CDR3 is TGTGCCAGCAGGGCCCAGGTTGACAACATTCAGTACTTC.